Sequencing of this TCR beta chain was carried out in a study of post-analysis software for immune sequencing data. The CDR3 contains 16 residues. With 5 bases clipped from V and 0 bases from J, the junction kept 8 bases outside the gene matches. Per germline, CDR1 MNHEY and CDR2 SVGAGI. Sequencing libraries made from TCR beta cDNA carried unique molecular identifiers. TCRdb re-called the PCR reads with MiXCR, one entry per CDR3 protein. The data show 150,000 or so distinct CDR3 sequences, about 34% seen once. With regard to this clonotype: Antigen specificity is unknown.

The study's findings and limits: Patients used five TRBV segments, including TRBV5-6, TRBV5-1 and TRBV20-1, more often than controls. Samples prepared in the same batch strongly co-clustered by F measure.

V and J are TRBV6-5 and TRBJ2-5; 8 bases are shared with TRBD2. This sequence originates from a girl aged 5 to 17 with multiple sclerosis. Material: blood, obtained after autologous hematopoietic stem cell transplantation. The CDR3 loop reads CASSTVAGPHQETQYF. CDR3 nucleotides: TGTGCCAGCAGTACCGTAGCGGGACCGCACCAAGAGACCCAGTACTTC.